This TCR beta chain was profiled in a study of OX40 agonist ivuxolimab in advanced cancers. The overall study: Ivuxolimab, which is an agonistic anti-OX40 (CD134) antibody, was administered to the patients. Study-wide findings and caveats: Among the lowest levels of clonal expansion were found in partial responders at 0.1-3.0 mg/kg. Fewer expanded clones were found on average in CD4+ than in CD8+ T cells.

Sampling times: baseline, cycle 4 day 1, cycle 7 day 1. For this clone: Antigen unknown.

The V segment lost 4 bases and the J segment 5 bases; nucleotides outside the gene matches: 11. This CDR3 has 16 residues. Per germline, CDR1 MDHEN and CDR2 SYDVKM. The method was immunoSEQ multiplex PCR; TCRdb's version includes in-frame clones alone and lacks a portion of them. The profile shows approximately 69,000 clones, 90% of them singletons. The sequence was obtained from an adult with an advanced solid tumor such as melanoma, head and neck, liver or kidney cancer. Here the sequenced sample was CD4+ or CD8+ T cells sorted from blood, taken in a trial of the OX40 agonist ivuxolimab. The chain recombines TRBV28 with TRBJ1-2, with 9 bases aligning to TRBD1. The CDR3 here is CASSSSGTGIGYGYTF. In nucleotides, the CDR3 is TGTGCCAGCAGTTCGTCGGGGACAGGGATAGGGTATGGCTACACCTTC.